This T cell receptor (beta chain) was captured in a study of blood T cells in healthy people across ages. Trimming removed 5 bases from V and 5 bases from J, with 7 bases in between. Per the germline V gene, CDR1 is SEHNR and CDR2 is FQNEAQ (reference sequence). The CDR3 is 11 amino acids. PCR was performed a second time for roughly 7 to 12 cycles using a sample-barcoded 5' primer and a J-beta primer mix. Using its own MiXCR run on the 5' RACE reads, TCRdb lists one record per CDR3 protein. The sample gives hundreds of thousands of distinct CDR3 sequences, 56% of which show up once; 20% to 30% is in the top ten.

The sequence came from a middle-aged man in good health. V usage is TRBV7-9 and J usage is TRBJ2-7; no definite D call. The specimen was blood. CDR3 loop: CASSPYNEQYF. The CDR3 bases are TGTGCCAGCAGCCCATACAACGAGCAGTACTTC. Together with reference TRBV7-9 and TRBJ2-7, the CDR3 gives the full variable domain: DTGVSQNPRHKITKRGQNVTFRCDPISEHNRLYWYRQTLGQGPEFLTYFQNEAQLEKSRLLSDRFSAERPKGSFSTLEIQRTEQGDSAMYLCASSPYNEQYFGPGTRLTVT.